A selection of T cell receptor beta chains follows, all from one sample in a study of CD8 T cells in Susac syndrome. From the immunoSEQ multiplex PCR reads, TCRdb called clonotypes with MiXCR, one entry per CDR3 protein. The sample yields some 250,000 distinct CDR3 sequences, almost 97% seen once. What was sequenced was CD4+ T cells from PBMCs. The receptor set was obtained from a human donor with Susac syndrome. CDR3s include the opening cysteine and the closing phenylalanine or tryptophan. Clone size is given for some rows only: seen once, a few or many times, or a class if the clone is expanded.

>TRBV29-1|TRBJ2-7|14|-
CSVQRTGFTYEQYF
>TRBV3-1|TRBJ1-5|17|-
CASSQDRVGTGVQPQHF
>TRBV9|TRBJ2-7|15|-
CASSSGSRGPYEQYF
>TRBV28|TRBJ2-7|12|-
CASSFLSYEQYF
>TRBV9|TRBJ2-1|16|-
CASSGLATFSYNEQFF
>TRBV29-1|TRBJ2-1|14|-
CSVEAPGTYNEQFF
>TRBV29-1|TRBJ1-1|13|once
CSALRDRKYEAFF
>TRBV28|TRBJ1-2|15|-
CASSLPLPDTGGYTF
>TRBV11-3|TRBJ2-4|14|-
CASSLDVSKNIQYF
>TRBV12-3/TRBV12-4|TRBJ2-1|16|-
CASSERTTPGDNEQFF
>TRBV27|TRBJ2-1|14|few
CASSGSRSYNEQFF
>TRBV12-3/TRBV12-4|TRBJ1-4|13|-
CASSLAAQEKLFF
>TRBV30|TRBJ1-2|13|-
CAWRDRVDYGYTF
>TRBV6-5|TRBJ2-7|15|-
CASTPRQGEGYEQYF
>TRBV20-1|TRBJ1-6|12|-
CSASHTDSPLHF
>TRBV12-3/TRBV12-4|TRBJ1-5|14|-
CASSIEEGNQPQHF
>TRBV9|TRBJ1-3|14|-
CASSVGEPGNTIYF
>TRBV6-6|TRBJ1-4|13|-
CASTLTGDEKLFF
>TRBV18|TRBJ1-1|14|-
CASSPLDREAEAFF
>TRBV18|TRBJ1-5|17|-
CASSPPRGAKSNQPQHF
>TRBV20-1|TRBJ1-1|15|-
CSAPRQGRLNTEAFF
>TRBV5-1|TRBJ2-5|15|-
CASSLGQAPQETQYF
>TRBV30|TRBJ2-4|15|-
CAWSVGGLAKNIQYF
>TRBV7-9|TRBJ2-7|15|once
CASSQATSGNYEQYF
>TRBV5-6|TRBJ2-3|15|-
CASSLPGTSTDTQYF
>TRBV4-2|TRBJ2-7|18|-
CASSQVTSGIGNSYEQYF
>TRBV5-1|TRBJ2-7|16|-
CASSLGDLIRSYEQYF
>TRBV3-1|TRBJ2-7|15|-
CASSQDVIAGGGRYF
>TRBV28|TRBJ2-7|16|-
CASRLTGTSGSYEQYF
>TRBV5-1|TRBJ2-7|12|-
CASSLTGDEQYF
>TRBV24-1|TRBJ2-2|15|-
CATSDPGGDDGELFF
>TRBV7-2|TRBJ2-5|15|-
CASSSTLAVQETQYF
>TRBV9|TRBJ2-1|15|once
CASSADGGSYNEQFF
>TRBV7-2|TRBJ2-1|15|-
CASSLWASTYNEQFF
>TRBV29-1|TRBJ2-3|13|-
CSVEDKGTDTQYF
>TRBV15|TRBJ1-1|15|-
CATSRGRYTGTEAFF
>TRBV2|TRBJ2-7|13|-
CASSEYRAYEQYF
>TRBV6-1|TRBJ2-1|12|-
CASTLSTGEEFF
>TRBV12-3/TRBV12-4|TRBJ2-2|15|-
CASRPDRDHTGELFF
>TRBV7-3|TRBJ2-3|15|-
CASSYRTGGTDTQYF
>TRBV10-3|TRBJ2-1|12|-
CAISGTGRGQFF
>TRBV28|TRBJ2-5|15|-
CASSTGQLGYVGEFF